The clone carrying this T cell receptor (beta chain) was recorded only once. The data were obtained in a study of blood T cell repertoires in COVID-19. Authors' analysis steps: From reference gene primer amplification, estimates of nucleated cell counts were derived. The table came from immunoSEQ multiplex PCR; TCRdb's copy has only in-frame clones and leaves some out. V and J calls and clone size are given by that table; D and trimming were obtained from the DNA. This table holds 50,000 to 65,000 clones, approximately 90% found once. This CDR3 is built from 16 residues. Germline V gene sequence: CDR1 KGHDR, CDR2 SFDVKD. The V and J ends lost 3 bases and 1 base respectively, with 12 bases between them.

The chain employs TRBV24-1 and TRBJ1-5, with D possibly being TRBD1 (5 bases). The source material was peripheral blood. The receptor's source is a man aged 45-65 years with acute or convalescent COVID-19. Here the CDR3 DNA reads TGTGCCACCAGTGATCATGACCAGGGCAGCAATCAGCCCCAGCATTTT. Translation: CATSDHDQGSNQPQHF.